The entry below describes one T cell receptor (beta chain). No antigen is known for it. The data were obtained in a study of shared clonotypes between healthy human individuals. Study-wide background: CD4 naive and CD4 memory each took three plates per donor, while CD8 naive took two and CD8 memory one.

Study results and limitations: How much donors shared clonotypes was expected to be affected by sequencing depth.

The protocol was immunoSEQ multiplex PCR, while the TCRdb copy is restricted to in-frame clones and leaves out a portion. The sample lists millions of clones, 93% occurring once. The sample comprised naive CD4+ T cells from PBMCs. Subset defined: CD45RA+ positively selected. The clonotype was recovered from a man between 18 and 35 years old in good health. Some clones in this sample may be carry-over from other donors' samples.

The CDR3 region has the DNA TGTGCCAGCAGCTTGCCCCGGACAGGGCACTACGAGCAGTACTTC. Amino acids: CASSLPRTGHYEQYF. This sequence joins TRBV5-8 and TRBJ2-7, with 8 bases aligning to TRBD1. CDR1 is SGHTS and CDR2 is YDEGEE in the germline V gene. This CDR3 contains 15 residues. The junction had 6 bases not matched to a gene; V was cut back by 1 base and J by 3 bases.